Below, 4 T cell receptor beta chains from the same sample are listed, as sequenced in a study of blood T cell repertoires in COVID-19. Repertoires were generated with immunoSEQ multiplex PCR, while TCRdb's copy carries only in-frame clones and drops some. Among around 300,000 clones listed, roughly nine tenths were seen once. Source material: peripheral blood. All receptors derive from a man between 50 and 59 years old with acute or convalescent COVID-19.

This clone turned up a few times. The V gene is TRBV19, the J gene TRBJ1-2; 11 bases line up with TRBD1. The junction had 6 bases not matched to a gene; V was cut back by 7 bases and J by 2 bases. Looked up from germline, CDR1 is LNHDA and CDR2 is SQIVND (reference sequence). The CDR3 has 15 residues. The CDR3 coding sequence is TGTGCCAGTACCACGGACAGGGGGCGCAACTATGGCTACACCTTC. It encodes CASTTDRGRNYGYTF.

The chain is built from TRBV11-1 and TRBJ2-5; 8 bases align to TRBD1. Looked up from germline, CDR1 is SGHAT and CDR2 is FQDESV (reference sequence). There are 15 residues in the CDR3. The ends lost 5 bases at V and 4 bases at J; junction bases unmatched: 9. The CDR3 DNA sequence: TGTGCCAGCAGCGCCCGCAGGGGGCGAGCAGAGACCCAGTACTTC. Translation: CASSARRGRAETQYF.

The genes are TRBV6-1 and TRBJ1-5, with a weak D call TRBD1 (6 bases). The CDR3 covers 15 residues. CDR1 and CDR2 from the germline V gene are MNHNS and SASEGT. With 2 bases removed from V and 4 bases from J, the gap between germline ends came to 12 bases. CDR3 sequence: CASSELAGVNQPQHF. The CDR3 DNA reads as TGTGCCAGCAGTGAACTAGCAGGGGTTAATCAGCCCCAGCATTTT.

This sequence joins TRBV15 and TRBJ2-7; D is undetermined. This CDR3 region has 14 residues. The V end lost 0 bases, the J end lost 4 bases, and 10 bases lay between the germline ends. Germline V lookup: CDR1 LNHNV, CDR2 YYDKDF (reference sequence). CDR3 in DNA: TGTGCCACCAGCAGAGATGGGTTCAGGTACGAGCAGTACTTC. Translation gives CATSRDGFRYEQYF. The complete variable domain, with remaining parts taken from reference TRBV15 and TRBJ2-7, reads DAMVIQNPRYQVTQFGKPVTLSCSQTLNHNVMYWYQQKSSQAPKLLFHYYDKDFNNEADTPDNFQSRRPNTSFCFLDIRSPGLGDTAMYLCATSRDGFRYEQYFGPGTRLTVT.